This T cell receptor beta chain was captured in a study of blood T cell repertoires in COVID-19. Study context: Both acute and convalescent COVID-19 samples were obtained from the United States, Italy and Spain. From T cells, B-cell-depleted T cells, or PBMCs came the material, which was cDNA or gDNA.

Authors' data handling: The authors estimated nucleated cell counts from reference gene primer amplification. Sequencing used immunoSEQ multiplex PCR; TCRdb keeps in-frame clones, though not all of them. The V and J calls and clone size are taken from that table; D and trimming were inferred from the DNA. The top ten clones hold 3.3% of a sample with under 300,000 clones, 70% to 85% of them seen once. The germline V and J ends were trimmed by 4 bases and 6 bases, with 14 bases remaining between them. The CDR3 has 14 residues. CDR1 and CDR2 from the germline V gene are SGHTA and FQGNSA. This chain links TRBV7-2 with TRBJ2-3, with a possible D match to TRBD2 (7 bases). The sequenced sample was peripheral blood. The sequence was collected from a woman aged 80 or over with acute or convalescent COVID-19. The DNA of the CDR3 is TGTGCCAGCAGCTGGGGGCTAGCGGCGGATACGCAGTATTTT. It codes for CASSWGLAADTQYF. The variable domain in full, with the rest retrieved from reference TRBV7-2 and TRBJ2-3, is GAGVSQSPSNKVTEKGKDVELRCDPISGHTALYWYRQSLGQGLEFLIYFQGNSAPDKSGLPSDRFSAERTGGSVSTLTIQRTQQEDSAVYLCASSWGLAADTQYFGPGTRLTVL.